A selection of T cell receptor beta chains follows, all from one sample in a study of shared clonotypes between healthy human individuals. The repertoire was sequenced with immunoSEQ multiplex PCR; TCRdb's copy has only in-frame clones and lacks some. This sample carries 2,500,000 or so clones, roughly 93% of them seen once, and the ten largest clones take 0.36%. Sequencing input: naive CD4+ T cells from PBMCs. Receptors originate from a man younger than 35 in good health. Some clones in this sample may be carry-over from other donors' samples. Both conserved end residues are part of each CDR3. A D gene is named only where the DNA matches it firmly. Rows may omit the clone size; those that give it use once, few, many or a size class.

NA	TRBV5-1	TRBJ2-1	NA	TGCGCCAGCAGCCCGGAGGGGAATGAGCAGTTCTTC	CASSPEGNEQFF
NA	TRBV4-1	TRBJ1-2	few	TGCGCCAGCAGGGACGCTAACTATGGCTACACCTTC	CASRDANYGYTF
NA	TRBV27	TRBJ2-1	once	TGTGCCAGCAGCGCGGGACTCCGGAACAATGAGCAGTTCTTC	CASSAGLRNNEQFF
NA	TRBV27	TRBJ1-1	NA	TGTGCCAGCAGTTTGCTGGGGGACACTGAAGCTTTCTTT	CASSLLGDTEAFF
NA	TRBV5-8	TRBJ2-4	once	TGTGCCAGCAGCCCGTTGGGGGGAGAGGCCAAAAACATTCAGTACTTC	CASSPLGGEAKNIQYF
TRBD1	TRBV28	TRBJ1-6	NA	TGTGCCAGCAGCTCTCGTTCAGGGGGGGATAATTCACCCCTCCACTTT	CASSSRSGGDNSPLHF
NA	TRBV4-1	TRBJ1-4	NA	TGCGCCAGCAGCCAAACGGGAACAACTAATGAAAAACTGTTTTTT	CASSQTGTTNEKLFF
NA	TRBV28	TRBJ2-3	once	TGTGCCAGCAGTCCCCATAGGGGCACAGATACGCAGTATTTT	CASSPHRGTDTQYF
NA	TRBV11-2	TRBJ1-1	NA	TGTGCCAGCAGCTTAAAACAGGTCGTCACTGAAGCTTTCTTT	CASSLKQVVTEAFF
TRBD1	TRBV10-3	TRBJ2-7	NA	TGTGCCATCAGTGAGTCGCTGGGACAGGGGCTCTCCTACGAGCAGTACTTC	CAISESLGQGLSYEQYF
TRBD2	TRBV4-1	TRBJ2-3	NA	TGCGCCAGCAGCCAACCGACTAGCGGAACGAGCACAGATACGCAGTATTTT	CASSQPTSGTSTDTQYF
NA	TRBV5-1	TRBJ1-1	NA	TGCGCCAGCAGCCTCGATCCGAACACTGAAGCTTTCTTT	CASSLDPNTEAFF
NA	TRBV19	TRBJ2-1	NA	TGTGCCAGTAGGTCGACTAGGGGGAACTACAATGAGCAGTTCTTC	CASRSTRGNYNEQFF
NA	TRBV6-1	TRBJ1-5	NA	TGTGCCAGCAGTGCGGGCCCCACGGGCTGGAATCAGCCCCAGCATTTT	CASSAGPTGWNQPQHF
TRBD2	TRBV5-4	TRBJ2-1	NA	TGTGCCAGCAGCCCGGTGGGTAGCGGGAGGGATGAGCAGTTCTTC	CASSPVGSGRDEQFF
TRBD2	TRBV7-3	TRBJ2-3	NA	TGTGCCAGCAGCCTTAGCGGGGCGGGAGTACCAGATACGCAGTATTTT	CASSLSGAGVPDTQYF
TRBD1	TRBV6-6	TRBJ2-7	NA	TGTGCCAGCAGACACGGGACAGGGGGATACGAGCAGTACTTC	CASRHGTGGYEQYF
TRBD1	TRBV29-1	TRBJ2-5	NA	TGCAGCGTTGTTGTCGGGACAGAAGAGACCCAGTACTTC	CSVVVGTEETQYF
NA	TRBV15	TRBJ1-1	NA	TGTGCCACCAGCAGAGAGGGTTTGGACACTGAAGCTTTCTTT	CATSREGLDTEAFF
NA	TRBV6-1	TRBJ1-5	NA	TGTGCCAGCAGGTCTCGGGACAATAGCAATCAGCCCCAGCATTTT	CASRSRDNSNQPQHF
TRBD2	TRBV4-3	TRBJ2-1	NA	TGCGCCAGCAGCCAAGAGATTAGGACTAGCGGGTCTTACAATGAGCAGTTCTTC	CASSQEIRTSGSYNEQFF
NA	TRBV15	TRBJ1-4	NA	TGTGCCACCAGCAGAGATGGCAAGCTTCTACCGAACGGAAAACTGTTTTTT	CATSRDGKLLPNGKLFF
NA	TRBV2	TRBJ2-7	NA	TGTGCCGGCCGGTCCCGGGACGCCGAGCAGTACTTC	CAGRSRDAEQYF
NA	TRBV15	TRBJ1-5	NA	TGTGCCACCAGCAGGAAGACAGATAGCAATCAGCCCCAGCATTTT	CATSRKTDSNQPQHF
TRBD2	TRBV7-3	TRBJ2-1	NA	TGTGCCAGCAGTTCGGGACTAGCGGTCTACAATGAGCAGTTCTTC	CASSSGLAVYNEQFF
NA	TRBV28	TRBJ2-7	NA	TGTGCCAGCGGGATCCCAGGGGATTCCTACGAGCAGTACTTC	CASGIPGDSYEQYF
NA	TRBV6-5	TRBJ2-7	once	TGTGCCAGCAGTTATGGTCAGGGGAGCTCCTACGAGCAGTACTTC	CASSYGQGSSYEQYF
NA	TRBV28	TRBJ2-3	NA	TGTGCCAGCAGTTTTTCAGGGACTGAGGGCACAGATACGCAGTATTTT	CASSFSGTEGTDTQYF
NA	TRBV10-2	TRBJ1-5	NA	TGCGCCAGCAGTGAGCGTCGGGGCGTTAGCAATCAGCCCCAGCATTTT	CASSERRGVSNQPQHF
NA	TRBV14	TRBJ2-1	NA	TGTGCCAGCAGCCCGATGACGGCTATCCACTCCTACAATGAGCAGTTCTTC	CASSPMTAIHSYNEQFF
NA	TRBV5-1	TRBJ1-5	NA	TGCGCCAGCAGCATCGAGGGGAACACTCAGCCCCAGCATTTT	CASSIEGNTQPQHF
TRBD1	TRBV11-2	TRBJ2-5	NA	TGTGCCAGCAGCGGACAGGGATTAGAGACCCAGTACTTC	CASSGQGLETQYF
NA	TRBV29-1	TRBJ2-1	NA	TGCAGCGTTGTTTACAGGACCTACAATGAGCAGTTCTTC	CSVVYRTYNEQFF
NA	TRBV6-1	TRBJ2-5	NA	TGTGCCAGCAGTGAAGACCCGGGACAAACCATCCAAGAGACCCAGTACTTC	CASSEDPGQTIQETQYF
TRBD2	TRBV10-3	TRBJ2-2	NA	TGTGCCATCGGGACTAGCGGGGAGGAGCTGTTTTTT	CAIGTSGEELFF
NA	TRBV7-9	TRBJ2-5	once	TGTGCCAGCAGCTCCCCCCGACCCTTACAAGAGACCCAGTACTTC	CASSSPRPLQETQYF
NA	TRBV2	TRBJ1-1	NA	TGTGCCAGCAGTGATGACAGGACTGAAGCTTTCTTT	CASSDDRTEAFF
NA	TRBV16	TRBJ2-2	once	TGTGCCAGCAGCCCAAGTTCGGGCTTCACCGGGGAGCTGTTTTTT	CASSPSSGFTGELFF
TRBD2	TRBV6-4	TRBJ2-7	NA	TGTGCCAGCAGTGACAATGGCCGGCGGGAGCATCCCCGAATCTACGAGCAGTACTTC	CASSDNGRREHPRIYEQYF
NA	TRBV18	TRBJ1-5	once	TGTGCCAGCTGCAAAGACGGGGCTAGCAATCAGCCCCAGCATTTT	CASCKDGASNQPQHF
TRBD1	TRBV30	TRBJ1-5	NA	TGTGCCTGGAGTCGGGACAGGGGGAGGGGGGAGCCCCAGCATTTT	CAWSRDRGRGEPQHF
TRBD1	TRBV4-1	TRBJ2-5	NA	TGCGCCAGCAGGACGGTAGGGACAGGACAAGAGACCCAGTACTTC	CASRTVGTGQETQYF
TRBD1	TRBV5-8	TRBJ2-3	NA	TGTGCCAGCAGCTTGTTCAGGACAGGGGTGGCAGATACGCAGTATTTT	CASSLFRTGVADTQYF
TRBD2	TRBV11-3	TRBJ2-7	NA	TGTGCCAGCAGCCCAGGACTAGCGGGAGCTCACGAGCAGTACTTC	CASSPGLAGAHEQYF
NA	TRBV6-5	TRBJ1-2	NA	TGTGCCAGCAGTTATTCGGGCAGACGATCTAACTATGGCTACACCTTC	CASSYSGRRSNYGYTF
TRBD1	TRBV15	TRBJ1-3	NA	TGTGCCACCGCCAAGGAACGGACAGGGGTAAACACCATATATTTT	CATAKERTGVNTIYF
TRBD1	TRBV7-3	TRBJ2-1	NA	TGTGCCAGCAGCCTCACAGGGGACTCCTACAATGAGCAGTTCTTC	CASSLTGDSYNEQFF
NA	TRBV7-8	TRBJ1-3	NA	TGTGCCAGCAGCCCGGACGGGCGAGGAAACACCATATATTTT	CASSPDGRGNTIYF
NA	TRBV11-3	TRBJ1-1	NA	TGTGCCAGCAGCGTCGACCGATACACTGAAGCTTTCTTT	CASSVDRYTEAFF
TRBD2	TRBV7-3	TRBJ2-3	NA	TGTGCCAGCAGCTTAAACCTAGCGGGGACAGATACGCAGTATTTT	CASSLNLAGTDTQYF
NA	TRBV6-1	TRBJ2-1	NA	TGTGCCAGCAGTGACGCCCACCCCGGTTTCGATGAGCAGTTCTTC	CASSDAHPGFDEQFF
NA	TRBV7-3	TRBJ2-1	NA	TGTGCCAGCAGCTTATTGGCGGGAGTTAGGGGGAGCGACAATGAGCAGTTCTTC	CASSLLAGVRGSDNEQFF
TRBD1	TRBV5-1	TRBJ2-2	NA	TGCGCCAGCAGAAGAAGGACAGGGAACACCGGGGAGCTGTTTTTT	CASRRRTGNTGELFF
NA	TRBV28	TRBJ2-7	NA	TGTGCCAGCAGTTCGGGTATGGGGCCCTCCTACGAGCAGTACTTC	CASSSGMGPSYEQYF